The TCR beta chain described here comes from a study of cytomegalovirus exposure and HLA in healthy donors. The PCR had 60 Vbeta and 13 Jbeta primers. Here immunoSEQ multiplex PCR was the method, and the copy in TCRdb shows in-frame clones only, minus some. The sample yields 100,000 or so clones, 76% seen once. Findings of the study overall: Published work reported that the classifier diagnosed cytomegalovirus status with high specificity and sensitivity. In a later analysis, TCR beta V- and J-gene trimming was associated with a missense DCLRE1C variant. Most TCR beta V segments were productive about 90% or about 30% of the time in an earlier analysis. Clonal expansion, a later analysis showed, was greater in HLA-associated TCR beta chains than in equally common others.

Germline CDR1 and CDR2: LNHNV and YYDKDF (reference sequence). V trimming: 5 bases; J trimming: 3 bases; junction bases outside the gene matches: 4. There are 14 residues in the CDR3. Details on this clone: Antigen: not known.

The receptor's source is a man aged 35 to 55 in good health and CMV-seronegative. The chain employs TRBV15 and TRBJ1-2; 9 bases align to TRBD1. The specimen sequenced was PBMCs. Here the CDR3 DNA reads TGTGCCACCAGCCGGACAGGGGCGGACTATGGCTACACCTTC. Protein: CATSRTGADYGYTF.